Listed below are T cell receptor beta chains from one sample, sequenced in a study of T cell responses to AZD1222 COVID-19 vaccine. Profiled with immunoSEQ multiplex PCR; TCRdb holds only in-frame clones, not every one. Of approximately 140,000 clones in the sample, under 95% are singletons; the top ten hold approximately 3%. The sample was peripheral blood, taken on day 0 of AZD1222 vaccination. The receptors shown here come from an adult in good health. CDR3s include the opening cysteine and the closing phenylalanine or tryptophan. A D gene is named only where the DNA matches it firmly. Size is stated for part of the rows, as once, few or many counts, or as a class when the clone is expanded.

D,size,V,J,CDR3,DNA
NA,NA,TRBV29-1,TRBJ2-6,CSVGRGPTSGANVLTF,TGCAGCGTTGGAAGAGGTCCTACCTCTGGGGCCAACGTCCTGACTTTC
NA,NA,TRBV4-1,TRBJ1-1,CASSQPVRFTEAFF,TGCGCCAGCAGCCAACCCGTAAGATTCACTGAAGCTTTCTTT
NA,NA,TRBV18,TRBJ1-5,CASSPMSARLEAQHF,TGTGCCAGCTCACCAATGTCGGCAAGACTGGAAGCCCAGCATTTT
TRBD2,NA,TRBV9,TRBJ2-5,CASSVSGGRETQYF,TGTGCCAGCAGCGTTAGCGGGGGGCGGGAGACCCAGTACTTC
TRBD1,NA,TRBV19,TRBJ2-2,CASSIWTGGSHGELFF,TGTGCCAGTAGTATTTGGACAGGGGGGTCACACGGGGAGCTGTTTTTT
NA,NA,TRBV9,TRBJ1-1,CASSEQGGHANTEAFF,TGTGCCAGCAGCGAACAAGGGGGACACGCGAACACTGAAGCTTTCTTT
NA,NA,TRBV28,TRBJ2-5,CASSLTPYQETQYF,TGTGCCAGCAGTTTGACCCCGTACCAAGAGACCCAGTACTTC
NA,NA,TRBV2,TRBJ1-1,CASSQGTTEAFF,TGTGCCAGCAGCCAGGGGACCACTGAAGCTTTCTTT
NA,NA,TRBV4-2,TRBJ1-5,CASSQDRDQPQHF,TGTGCCAGCAGCCAAGATAGGGATCAGCCCCAGCATTTT
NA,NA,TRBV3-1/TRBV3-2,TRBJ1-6,CASSPGRYSPLHF,TGTGCCAGCAGCCCTGGAAGGTATTCACCCCTCCACTTT
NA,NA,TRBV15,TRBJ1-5,CATSKDGNNYSNQPQHF,TGTGCCACCAGCAAAGACGGCAACAATTATAGCAATCAGCCCCAGCATTTT
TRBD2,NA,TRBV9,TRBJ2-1,CASSDNLATSGRGNEQFF,TGTGCCAGCAGCGATAACCTTGCGACTAGCGGGAGGGGAAATGAGCAGTTCTTC
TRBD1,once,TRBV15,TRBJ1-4,CATSPRRGHEKLFF,TGTGCCACCAGCCCCCGTAGGGGGCATGAAAAACTGTTTTTT
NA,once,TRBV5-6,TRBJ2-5,CASSLAAGGQETQYF,TGTGCCAGCAGCTTGGCCGCAGGGGGGCAAGAGACCCAGTACTTC
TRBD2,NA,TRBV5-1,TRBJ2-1,CASSLTSGSYEQFF,TGCGCCAGCAGCCTGACTAGCGGGAGTTATGAGCAGTTCTTC
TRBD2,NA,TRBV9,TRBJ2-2,CASSDSGGASTGELFF,TGTGCCAGCAGCGATAGCGGGGGGGCAAGCACCGGGGAGCTGTTTTTT
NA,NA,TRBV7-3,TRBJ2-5,CASSPSRQQETQYF,TGTGCCAGCAGCCCTTCTAGACAACAAGAGACCCAGTACTTC
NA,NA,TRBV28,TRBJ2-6,CASRGGANVLTF,TGTGCCAGCAGAGGTGGGGCCAACGTCCTGACTTTC
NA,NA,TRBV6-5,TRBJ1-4,CATKVGQANEKLFF,TGTGCCACAAAGGTGGGACAAGCTAATGAAAAACTGTTTTTT
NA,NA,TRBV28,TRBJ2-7,CASSWTVRGLDEQYF,TGTGCCAGCAGTTGGACAGTGAGGGGTTTAGACGAGCAGTACTTC
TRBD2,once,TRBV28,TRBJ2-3,CASSTGGYTDTQYF,TGTGCCAGCAGCACCGGGGGGTACACAGATACGCAGTATTTT
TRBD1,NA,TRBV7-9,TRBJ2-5,CASSSSIRQGAETQYF,TGTGCCAGCAGCTCGTCAATCAGACAGGGGGCAGAGACCCAGTACTTC
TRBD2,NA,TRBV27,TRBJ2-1,CASSLGTSGGNEQFF,TGTGCCAGCAGCCTAGGGACTAGCGGGGGTAATGAGCAGTTCTTC
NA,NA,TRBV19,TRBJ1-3,CASSVPQGNTIYF,TGTGCCAGTAGCGTCCCACAGGGAAACACCATATATTTT
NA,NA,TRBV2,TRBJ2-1,CASSLTEYNEQFF,TGTGCCAGCAGCCTGACGGAATACAATGAGCAGTTCTTC
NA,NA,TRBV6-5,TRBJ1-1,CASSWTGTRGHTEAFF,TGTGCCAGCAGTTGGACCGGGACGCGGGGGCACACTGAAGCTTTCTTT
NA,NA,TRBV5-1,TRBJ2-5,CASSLAGGGGFQETQYF,TGCGCCAGCAGCTTGGCCGGGGGAGGGGGCTTCCAAGAGACCCAGTACTTC
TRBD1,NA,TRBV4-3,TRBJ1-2,CASSESTGDGYGYTF,TGCGCCAGCAGCGAATCGACAGGGGATGGGTATGGCTACACCTTC
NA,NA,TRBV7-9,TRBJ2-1,CASSLGQVSNEQFF,TGTGCCAGCAGCTTAGGGCAGGTTAGCAATGAGCAGTTCTTC
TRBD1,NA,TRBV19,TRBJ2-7,CASKIQGNYYEQYF,TGTGCCAGTAAAATACAGGGGAACTACTACGAGCAGTACTTC
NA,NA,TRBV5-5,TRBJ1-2,CASSPRDREFNYGYTF,TGTGCCAGCAGCCCCAGGGACCGAGAATTTAACTATGGCTACACCTTC
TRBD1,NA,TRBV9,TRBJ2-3,CASSPWTGGLDTQYF,TGTGCCAGCAGCCCATGGACAGGCGGACTAGATACGCAGTATTTT
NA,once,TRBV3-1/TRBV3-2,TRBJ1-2,CASKETNYGYTF,TGTGCCAGCAAAGAAACTAACTATGGCTACACCTTC
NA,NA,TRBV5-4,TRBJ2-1,CASSLGGRNEQFF,TGTGCCAGCAGCCTGGGGGGCCGGAATGAGCAGTTCTTC
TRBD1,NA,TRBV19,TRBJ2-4,CASSIHSTGTKNIQYF,TGTGCCAGTAGTATCCACTCGACAGGGACCAAAAACATTCAGTACTTC
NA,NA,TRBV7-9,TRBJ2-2,CASSLAKTSGTGELFF,TGTGCCAGCAGCTTAGCGAAGACTAGTGGCACCGGGGAGCTGTTTTTT
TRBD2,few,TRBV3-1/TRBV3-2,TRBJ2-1,CASSQRAGEREQFF,TGTGCCAGCAGCCAGAGGGCGGGAGAGCGGGAGCAGTTCTTC
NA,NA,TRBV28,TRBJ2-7,CASSLRYEQYF,TGTGCCAGCAGTTTAAGGTACGAGCAGTACTTC
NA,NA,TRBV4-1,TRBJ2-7,CASSPHDSTYEQYF,TGCGCCAGCAGCCCCCACGACAGTACCTACGAGCAGTACTTC
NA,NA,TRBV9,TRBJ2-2,CASSVILGGGTGELFF,TGTGCCAGCAGCGTAATATTAGGAGGGGGCACCGGGGAGCTGTTTTTT
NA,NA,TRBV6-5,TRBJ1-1,CASSLAGNTEAFF,TGTGCCAGCAGCCTGGCGGGGAACACTGAAGCTTTCTTT
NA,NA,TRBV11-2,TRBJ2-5,CASSLYGREVETQYF,TGTGCCAGCAGCTTATACGGCAGGGAGGTGGAGACCCAGTACTTC
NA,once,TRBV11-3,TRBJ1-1,CASRTGVNTEAFF,TGTGCCAGCAGGACAGGTGTGAACACTGAAGCTTTCTTT
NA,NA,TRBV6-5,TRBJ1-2,CASRGGGEYGYTF,TGTGCCAGCAGGGGTGGGGGGGAATATGGCTACACCTTC
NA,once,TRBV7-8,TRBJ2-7,CASSLGRRWEQYF,TGTGCCAGCAGCTTGGGAAGGCGGTGGGAGCAGTACTTC
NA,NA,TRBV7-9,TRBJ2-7,CASSPELIFRLGEQYF,TGTGCCAGCAGCCCGGAACTGATTTTTAGGCTTGGGGAGCAGTACTTC
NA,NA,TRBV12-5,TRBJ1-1,CASGLRLNTEAFF,TGTGCTAGTGGTTTGCGACTCAACACTGAAGCTTTCTTT
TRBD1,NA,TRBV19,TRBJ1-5,CASSKGTVGQPQHF,TGTGCCAGTAGTAAAGGGACAGTGGGACAGCCCCAGCATTTT
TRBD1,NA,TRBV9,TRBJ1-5,CASSVAGTVGQPQHF,TGTGCCAGCAGCGTAGCTGGGACAGTGGGTCAGCCCCAGCATTTT
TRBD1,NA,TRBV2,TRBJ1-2,CASSVDRATYGYTF,TGTGCCAGCAGTGTAGACAGGGCCACCTATGGCTACACCTTC
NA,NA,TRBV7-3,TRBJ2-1,CASSLRPQRDNEQFF,TGTGCCAGCAGCTTACGGCCCCAGCGCGACAATGAGCAGTTCTTC
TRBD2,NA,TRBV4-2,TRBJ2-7,CASSRAGGGLTYEQYF,TGTGCCAGCAGCCGCGCCGGGGGAGGGTTGACCTACGAGCAGTACTTC
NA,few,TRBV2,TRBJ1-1,CASTIPTGARTEAFF,TGTGCCAGCACCATTCCGACCGGGGCGAGAACTGAAGCTTTCTTT
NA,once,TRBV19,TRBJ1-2,CASTPWGVGPANYGYTF,TGTGCCAGTACCCCATGGGGGGTAGGGCCAGCTAACTATGGCTACACCTTC